This T cell receptor beta chain was recovered during a study of blood T cell repertoires in COVID-19. About the study: PBMCs, B-cell-depleted T cells, or T cells provided the cDNA or gDNA that made up the material.

Method: immunoSEQ multiplex PCR; TCRdb's copy keeps in-frame clones and lacks some. The table shows 180,000 or so clones, with around 86% occurring only once. V was pared by 7 bases and J by 0 bases, with 13 bases between. CDR1 is SNHLY and CDR2 is FYNNEI in the germline V gene. The CDR3 contains 15 residues. Sample: peripheral blood. The sequence was collected from a man aged 18 to 30 with acute or convalescent COVID-19. This chain uses TRBV2 with TRBJ1-3; tentative D call: TRBD1 (6 bases). The CDR3 spells CASTKQGLSGNTIYF. CDR3 in DNA: TGTGCCAGCACGAAACAGGGTCTCTCTGGAAACACCATATATTTT. The full variable domain, rest sourced from reference TRBV2 and TRBJ1-3, is EPEVTQTPSHQVTQMGQEVILRCVPISNHLYFYWYRQILGQKVEFLVSFYNNEISEKSEIFDDQFSVERPDGSNFTLKIRSTKLEDSAMYFCASTKQGLSGNTIYFGEGSWLTVV.